Listed below are T cell receptor beta chains from one sample, sequenced in a study of T cell changes during pregnancy in multiple sclerosis. Clones were sequenced by immunoSEQ multiplex PCR, and TCRdb holds only the in-frame ones, with some missing. The sample contains some 52,000 clones, over 80% of which appear only once. The specimen comprised CD4+ T cells from peripheral blood mononuclear cells, sampled in the third trimester of pregnancy. The receptors originated from a female donor with multiple sclerosis, enrolled in a pregnancy study. CDR3s include the opening cysteine and the closing phenylalanine or tryptophan. Fields, in order: V gene, D gene, clone size, J gene, CDR3 protein, CDR3 DNA. A D gene is named only where the DNA matches it firmly. For some rows the clone size is stated as once, few or many, or as a class when expanded; others skip it.

v_call: TRBV27
d_call: NA
clone_size: once
j_call: TRBJ2-7
cdr3_aa: CASSPPRGAIYEQYF
cdr3_nt: TGTGCCAGCAGTCCCCCAAGGGGCGCCATCTACGAGCAGTACTTC

v_call: TRBV2
d_call: TRBD1
clone_size: NA
j_call: TRBJ1-6
cdr3_aa: CASSERDSNSPLHF
cdr3_nt: TGTGCCAGCAGTGAAAGGGACAGTAATTCACCCCTCCACTTT

v_call: TRBV7-3
d_call: NA
clone_size: NA
j_call: TRBJ1-1
cdr3_aa: CASSLKNSMNTEAFF
cdr3_nt: TGTGCCAGCAGCTTAAAGAACAGCATGAACACTGAAGCTTTCTTT

v_call: TRBV11-2
d_call: TRBD1
clone_size: NA
j_call: TRBJ1-2
cdr3_aa: CASSPMDRPIYGYTF
cdr3_nt: TGTGCCAGCAGCCCGATGGACAGGCCGATATATGGCTACACCTTC

v_call: TRBV19
d_call: NA
clone_size: NA
j_call: TRBJ1-2
cdr3_aa: CASTPGGGPDFLRNYGYTF
cdr3_nt: TGTGCCAGTACCCCCGGGGGTGGTCCAGACTTTCTCCGTAACTATGGCTACACCTTC

v_call: TRBV7-2
d_call: TRBD1
clone_size: NA
j_call: TRBJ2-7
cdr3_aa: CASSLRRDGQGIGEQYF
cdr3_nt: TGTGCCAGCAGCTTAAGGCGCGACGGACAGGGAATCGGCGAGCAGTACTTC

v_call: TRBV11-1
d_call: TRBD1
clone_size: NA
j_call: TRBJ2-1
cdr3_aa: CASSLGGRDRGLGAEFF
cdr3_nt: TGTGCCAGCAGTCTAGGAGGTCGGGACAGGGGGCTCGGGGCTGAGTTCTTC

v_call: TRBV6-5
d_call: TRBD1
clone_size: once
j_call: TRBJ2-2
cdr3_aa: CASTLDRVGSGELFF
cdr3_nt: TGTGCCAGTACTCTGGACAGGGTCGGCTCCGGGGAGCTGTTTTTT

v_call: TRBV7-2
d_call: NA
clone_size: once
j_call: TRBJ1-5
cdr3_aa: CASSLDRVNQPQHF
cdr3_nt: TGTGCCAGCAGCTTAGATCGTGTTAATCAGCCCCAGCATTTT

v_call: TRBV5-8
d_call: NA
clone_size: NA
j_call: TRBJ1-2
cdr3_aa: CASSQRREKSPNYGYTF
cdr3_nt: TGTGCCAGCAGCCAAAGGCGGGAAAAGAGCCCTAACTATGGCTACACCTTC

v_call: TRBV5-1
d_call: NA
clone_size: medium-sized
j_call: TRBJ1-4
cdr3_aa: CASMSGGYATNEKLFF
cdr3_nt: TGCGCCAGCATGAGTGGAGGTTATGCAACTAATGAAAAACTGTTTTTT

v_call: TRBV6-5
d_call: NA
clone_size: NA
j_call: TRBJ1-1
cdr3_aa: CASTYRTAMNTEAFF
cdr3_nt: TGTGCCAGCACCTACCGGACAGCCATGAACACTGAAGCTTTCTTT

v_call: TRBV5-1
d_call: TRBD1
clone_size: NA
j_call: TRBJ1-2
cdr3_aa: CASSLAPGQGSYTF
cdr3_nt: TGCGCCAGCAGCTTGGCCCCCGGACAGGGCAGCTACACCTTC

v_call: TRBV18
d_call: NA
clone_size: NA
j_call: TRBJ2-3
cdr3_aa: CASSPRRGGSTDTQYF
cdr3_nt: TGTGCCAGCTCACCAAGGAGGGGGGGATCCACAGATACGCAGTATTTT

v_call: TRBV11-3
d_call: TRBD1
clone_size: NA
j_call: TRBJ2-5
cdr3_aa: CASSLGTGRQTQYF
cdr3_nt: TGTGCCAGCAGCTTAGGGACAGGGCGGCAGACCCAGTACTTC

v_call: TRBV2
d_call: TRBD1
clone_size: NA
j_call: TRBJ2-2
cdr3_aa: CASKRTGDTGELFF
cdr3_nt: TGTGCCAGCAAAAGGACAGGCGACACCGGGGAGCTGTTTTTT

v_call: TRBV30
d_call: NA
clone_size: NA
j_call: TRBJ2-3
cdr3_aa: CAWRSAASTDTQYF
cdr3_nt: TGTGCCTGGAGATCGGCAGCGAGCACAGATACGCAGTATTTT

v_call: TRBV29-1
d_call: TRBD1
clone_size: NA
j_call: TRBJ2-7
cdr3_aa: CSVETRGTGGYEQYF
cdr3_nt: TGCAGCGTTGAAACTCGGGGGACAGGGGGCTACGAGCAGTACTTC

v_call: TRBV2
d_call: NA
clone_size: NA
j_call: TRBJ1-1
cdr3_aa: CASSELVNTEAFF
cdr3_nt: TGTGCCAGCAGTGAATTAGTGAACACTGAAGCTTTCTTT

v_call: TRBV19
d_call: TRBD1
clone_size: NA
j_call: TRBJ1-2
cdr3_aa: CASSTGQGLGYTF
cdr3_nt: TGTGCCAGTAGCACGGGACAGGGTCTGGGCTACACCTTC

v_call: TRBV10-3
d_call: NA
clone_size: NA
j_call: TRBJ2-2
cdr3_aa: CAIRAGTAGTGELFF
cdr3_nt: TGTGCCATCAGGGCCGGGACTGCCGGGACCGGGGAGCTGTTTTTT

v_call: TRBV7-3
d_call: NA
clone_size: NA
j_call: TRBJ2-1
cdr3_aa: CASSSQRDSNEQFF
cdr3_nt: TGTGCCAGCAGCTCCCAACGGGATAGCAATGAGCAGTTCTTC

v_call: TRBV6-5
d_call: NA
clone_size: NA
j_call: TRBJ1-6
cdr3_aa: CASSNTGPYNSPLHF
cdr3_nt: TGTGCCAGCAGCAATACAGGTCCCTATAATTCACCCCTCCACTTT

v_call: TRBV6-1
d_call: TRBD1
clone_size: NA
j_call: TRBJ1-2
cdr3_aa: CASSAGTGGSYGYTF
cdr3_nt: TGTGCCAGCAGTGCCGGGACAGGGGGTTCCTATGGCTACACCTTC

v_call: TRBV5-6
d_call: NA
clone_size: NA
j_call: TRBJ1-2
cdr3_aa: CASSDTGLLSYTF
cdr3_nt: TGTGCCAGCAGCGATACAGGGCTTTTAAGCTACACCTTC

v_call: TRBV9
d_call: TRBD2
clone_size: NA
j_call: TRBJ2-5
cdr3_aa: CASSVTSAPPETQYF
cdr3_nt: TGTGCCAGCAGCGTAACTAGCGCACCCCCGGAGACCCAGTACTTC

v_call: TRBV19
d_call: TRBD1
clone_size: NA
j_call: TRBJ1-1
cdr3_aa: CASSHPPGTGITEAFF
cdr3_nt: TGTGCCAGTAGCCACCCGCCCGGGACAGGGATAACTGAAGCTTTCTTT

v_call: TRBV7-2
d_call: NA
clone_size: once
j_call: TRBJ1-2
cdr3_aa: CASSSDNPGQSGYTF
cdr3_nt: TGTGCCAGCAGCTCCGACAACCCCGGACAAAGTGGCTACACCTTC

v_call: TRBV9
d_call: NA
clone_size: few
j_call: TRBJ1-2
cdr3_aa: CASRSEGNYGYTF
cdr3_nt: TGTGCCAGCAGGTCGGAGGGTAACTATGGCTACACCTTC

v_call: TRBV18
d_call: NA
clone_size: NA
j_call: TRBJ1-5
cdr3_aa: CASSPTDSNNQPQHF
cdr3_nt: TGTGCCAGCTCACCGACGGACAGTAACAATCAGCCCCAGCATTTT

v_call: TRBV7-8
d_call: NA
clone_size: NA
j_call: TRBJ1-1
cdr3_aa: CASSFVHGAEAFF
cdr3_nt: TGTGCCAGCAGCTTCGTCCACGGGGCTGAAGCTTTCTTT

v_call: TRBV9
d_call: TRBD1
clone_size: NA
j_call: TRBJ2-3
cdr3_aa: CASSFQQGARTDTQYF
cdr3_nt: TGTGCCAGCAGCTTCCAACAGGGGGCGCGGACAGATACGCAGTATTTT

v_call: TRBV7-2
d_call: NA
clone_size: NA
j_call: TRBJ2-1
cdr3_aa: CASSPSQGTYNEQFF
cdr3_nt: TGTGCCAGCAGCCCCTCGCAGGGGACCTACAATGAGCAGTTCTTC

v_call: TRBV13
d_call: NA
clone_size: NA
j_call: TRBJ2-6
cdr3_aa: CASSPSSGANVLTF
cdr3_nt: TGTGCCAGCAGCCCCAGCTCTGGGGCCAACGTCCTGACTTTC

v_call: TRBV9
d_call: TRBD2
clone_size: NA
j_call: TRBJ2-3
cdr3_aa: CASSVAVGGGAGAADTQYF
cdr3_nt: TGTGCCAGCAGCGTAGCTGTTGGCGGGGGGGCGGGGGCGGCAGATACGCAGTATTTT

v_call: TRBV6-5
d_call: TRBD1
clone_size: NA
j_call: TRBJ2-2
cdr3_aa: CASRYNRGPGELFF
cdr3_nt: TGTGCCAGCAGATATAACAGGGGTCCCGGGGAGCTGTTTTTT

v_call: TRBV6-1
d_call: NA
clone_size: NA
j_call: TRBJ1-2
cdr3_aa: CASSDLGLYGYTF
cdr3_nt: TGTGCCAGCAGTGATTTGGGCCTGTATGGCTACACCTTC

v_call: TRBV11-3
d_call: NA
clone_size: NA
j_call: TRBJ1-1
cdr3_aa: CASSLGGAGIRSEAFF
cdr3_nt: TGTGCCAGCAGCTTAGGAGGAGCAGGGATTAGATCGGAAGCTTTCTTT

v_call: TRBV29-1
d_call: NA
clone_size: NA
j_call: TRBJ1-4
cdr3_aa: CSVWSEKLFF
cdr3_nt: TGCAGCGTTTGGAGTGAAAAACTGTTTTTT

v_call: TRBV29-1
d_call: TRBD1
clone_size: NA
j_call: TRBJ2-7
cdr3_aa: CSVVRDRAYEQYF
cdr3_nt: TGCAGCGTTGTCCGGGACAGAGCCTACGAGCAGTACTTC

v_call: TRBV4-1
d_call: NA
clone_size: NA
j_call: TRBJ2-3
cdr3_aa: CASSQVGRGASTDTQYF
cdr3_nt: TGCGCCAGCAGCCAAGTGGGACGCGGGGCTAGCACAGATACGCAGTATTTT

v_call: TRBV5-1
d_call: TRBD1
clone_size: NA
j_call: TRBJ1-5
cdr3_aa: CASSKTGGDQPQHF
cdr3_nt: TGCGCCAGCAGCAAAACAGGGGGAGACCAGCCCCAGCATTTT

v_call: TRBV10-3
d_call: TRBD2
clone_size: NA
j_call: TRBJ2-5
cdr3_aa: CAISDRAGGGQETQYF
cdr3_nt: TGTGCCATCAGTGATAGGGCCGGGGGGGGACAAGAGACCCAGTACTTC

v_call: TRBV7-2
d_call: NA
clone_size: once
j_call: TRBJ1-4
cdr3_aa: CASSPGTTNEKLFF
cdr3_nt: TGTGCCAGCAGTCCAGGGACTACAAATGAAAAACTGTTTTTT

v_call: TRBV19
d_call: TRBD1
clone_size: NA
j_call: TRBJ1-1
cdr3_aa: CASRVLTGGLPTEAFF
cdr3_nt: TGTGCCAGTAGGGTTCTCACAGGGGGCCTCCCCACTGAAGCTTTCTTT

v_call: TRBV7-2
d_call: TRBD1
clone_size: NA
j_call: TRBJ1-1
cdr3_aa: CASSVRGPTGLNTEAFF
cdr3_nt: TGTGCCAGCAGCGTCCGCGGACCGACAGGGCTGAACACTGAAGCTTTCTTT

v_call: TRBV11-3
d_call: TRBD1
clone_size: NA
j_call: TRBJ2-3
cdr3_aa: CASSSRPGGTQYF
cdr3_nt: TGTGCCAGCAGCTCGCGCCCAGGGGGTACGCAGTATTTT

v_call: TRBV19
d_call: NA
clone_size: few
j_call: TRBJ1-5
cdr3_aa: CASSITLAQPQHF
cdr3_nt: TGTGCCAGTAGTATAACCTTGGCTCAGCCCCAGCATTTT

v_call: TRBV7-2
d_call: TRBD1
clone_size: NA
j_call: TRBJ2-7
cdr3_aa: CASSSGTGTYEQYF
cdr3_nt: TGTGCCAGCAGCTCCGGGACAGGGACCTACGAGCAGTACTTC

v_call: TRBV5-4
d_call: NA
clone_size: NA
j_call: TRBJ1-2
cdr3_aa: CASSSVHTREGYTF
cdr3_nt: TGTGCCAGCAGCTCTGTCCATACTCGGGAGGGCTACACCTTC

v_call: TRBV13
d_call: TRBD1
clone_size: few
j_call: TRBJ1-3
cdr3_aa: CASSRQGANSGNTIYF
cdr3_nt: TGTGCCAGCAGCCGACAGGGGGCTAACTCTGGAAACACCATATATTTT

v_call: TRBV20-1
d_call: NA
clone_size: many
j_call: TRBJ1-1
cdr3_aa: CSASAWTEAFF
cdr3_nt: TGCAGTGCTAGTGCGTGGACTGAAGCTTTCTTT

v_call: TRBV7-2
d_call: NA
clone_size: NA
j_call: TRBJ1-1
cdr3_aa: CASSLLGGDTEAFF
cdr3_nt: TGTGCCAGCAGCTTATTAGGGGGGGACACTGAAGCTTTCTTT

v_call: TRBV5-4
d_call: NA
clone_size: NA
j_call: TRBJ2-2
cdr3_aa: CASSTRPAGELFF
cdr3_nt: TGTGCCAGCAGCACCAGGCCGGCCGGGGAGCTGTTTTTT

v_call: TRBV5-1
d_call: NA
clone_size: NA
j_call: TRBJ1-1
cdr3_aa: CASSLIGLNTEAFF
cdr3_nt: TGCGCCAGCAGCTTGATCGGTTTGAACACTGAAGCTTTCTTT

v_call: TRBV27
d_call: TRBD1
clone_size: NA
j_call: TRBJ2-7
cdr3_aa: CASRPTGVYEQYF
cdr3_nt: TGTGCCAGCAGACCGACAGGGGTCTACGAGCAGTACTTC

v_call: TRBV7-6
d_call: NA
clone_size: NA
j_call: TRBJ1-2
cdr3_aa: CASSLGGELGGYTF
cdr3_nt: TGTGCCAGCAGCTTAGGGGGGGAACTAGGGGGCTACACCTTC

v_call: TRBV6-5
d_call: NA
clone_size: once
j_call: TRBJ1-2
cdr3_aa: CASSSNSVGAGGYTF
cdr3_nt: TGTGCCAGCAGTTCGAACTCAGTGGGGGCTGGTGGCTACACCTTC

v_call: TRBV19
d_call: NA
clone_size: NA
j_call: TRBJ2-4
cdr3_aa: CASSIGQSKNIQYF
cdr3_nt: TGTGCCAGTAGTATAGGACAGTCTAAAAACATTCAGTACTTC